The 6 T cell receptor beta chains presented below share a single source sample, sequenced in a study of shared clonotypes between healthy human individuals. The table came from immunoSEQ multiplex PCR; TCRdb's copy has only in-frame clones and leaves some out. The sample comprises approximately 470,000 clones, 60% to 80% of which are singletons, and 12% rests with the top ten. Material for sequencing was PBMCs. Every receptor here comes from a woman aged 40 to 50 in good health. Some clones in this sample may be carry-over from other donors' samples.

The chain carries TRBV7-8 and TRBJ2-2; D is ambiguous. The CDR3 sequence is 15 residues long. The ends were cut back, 5 bases at V and 6 bases at J, with 16 bases in the middle. Germline V gene sequence: CDR1 SGHVS, CDR2 FQNEAQ. This CDR3 reads CASSPARARAGELFF. The CDR3 bases are TGTGCCAGCAGCCCCGCCCGGGCTCGAGCCGGGGAGCTGTTTTTT.

This clone was seen ten or more times. The J gene is TRBJ1-3, the V gene TRBV7-6; the D is unclear. The CDR3 has 14 amino acids. The germline V and J ends were trimmed by 4 bases and 4 bases, with 11 bases remaining between them. CDR1 is SGHVS, CDR2 FNYEAQ, per germline. CDR3 DNA: TGTGCCAGCAGCTCGGGTCTGGCAGGAAACACCATATATTTT. Translating gives CASSSGLAGNTIYF.

There are a few counts of this clone. The gene calls are TRBV11-2 and TRBJ1-1; D is possibly TRBD1 (5 bases). Germline CDR1 is SGHAT and CDR2 is FQNNGV. CDR3 length: 13 residues. V was shortened by 8 bases and J by 1 base, with 11 bases between the two germline ends. CDR3 DNA: TGTGCCAGCGGCCCAGGGTGGAACACTGAAGCTTTCTTT. Translation gives CASGPGWNTEAFF.

This chain uses TRBV18 with TRBJ2-3; D is perhaps TRBD2 (6 bases). The ends were cut back, 6 bases at V and 5 bases at J, with 18 bases in the middle. The CDR3 covers 15 residues. Per the germline V gene, CDR1 is KGHSH and CDR2 is LQKENI. The CDR3 region has the DNA TGTGCCAGCTCGTTTTTCGGCGGGATTGAAGATACGCAGTATTTT. This sequence encodes CASSFFGGIEDTQYF.

V gene TRBV9 combines with J gene TRBJ2-3; D possibly matches TRBD1 or TRBD2 (6 bases each). V was pared by 4 bases and J by 1 base, with 10 bases between. Germline-derived CDR1 and CDR2 are SGDLS and YYNGEE. The CDR3 totals 14 residues. This CDR3 reads CASSMGGGTDTQYF. The CDR3 bases are TGTGCCAGCAGCATGGGGGGCGGCACAGATACGCAGTATTTT.

The chain combines TRBV28 with TRBJ2-5, with 7 nucleotides matching TRBD2. This CDR3 is 18 amino acids long. Germline loops: CDR1 MDHEN, CDR2 SYDVKM. V was clipped by 8 bases and J by 0 bases; unmatched bases: 18. For the CDR3, the DNA is TGTGCCAGCGGTGGCGTAGGTGTGTGGCGGGAGAACCAAGAGACCCAGTACTTC. Its protein is CASGGVGVWRENQETQYF.